This T cell receptor beta chain was recovered during a study of T cell responses to AZD1222 COVID-19 vaccine. This clone appeared a single time. Antigen unknown. Overall study results and limits: Dominant CD4 TCR responses targeted spike regions 160-218 and 743-854.

The repertoire was sequenced with immunoSEQ multiplex PCR; TCRdb's copy has only in-frame clones and lacks some. The repertoire holds 80,000 to 100,000 clones, with approximately 85% as singletons. J was trimmed by 8 bases and V by 5 bases; bases with no gene match: 2. Germline assignment: CDR1 SGHTA and CDR2 FQGNSA. The CDR3 loop spans 14 amino acids. This rearrangement joins TRBV7-2 to TRBJ1-6, with TRBD1 identical over 11 bases. This TCR was recovered from an adult who received the AZD1222 COVID-19 vaccine. The sequencing used peripheral blood, collected 28 days after the second AZD1222 dose. The CDR3 DNA reads as TGTGCCAGCAGCCCGGACAGGGGGCATTCACCCCTCCACTTT. Its translation is CASSPDRGHSPLHF.